The 18 T cell receptor beta chains listed next were all sequenced from one sample in a study of PD-L1 blockade in urothelial cancer. Using immunoSEQ multiplex PCR, the repertoire was profiled, and TCRdb retains in-frame clones only, with some absent. Counted here are tens of thousands of clones, around four fifths occurring once; the ten biggest clones make up about 15%. The sample consisted of PBMCs, taken around atezolizumab (anti-PD-L1) treatment. Receptor source: a man in his fifties or sixties with urothelial cancer.

The V call is TRBV12-5, the J call TRBJ2-3; no reliable D call. Germline V gives CDR1 LGHNT, CDR2 FRNRAP. This CDR3 comprises 12 residues. V was cut by 2 bases and J by 6 bases, with 6 bases left in between. The CDR3 DNA sequence: TGTGCTAGTGGTTTGTCGAGGGATACGCAGTATTTT. Encoded protein: CASGLSRDTQYF. Full variable domain (missing parts from reference TRBV12-5 and TRBJ2-3): DARVTQTPRHKVTEMGQEVTMRCQPILGHNTVFWYRQTMMQGLELLAYFRNRAPLDDSGMPKDRFSAEMPDATLATLKIQPSEPRDSAVYFCASGLSRDTQYFGPGTRLTVL.

In DNA form, the CDR3 reads TGTGCCAGCAGACCAAGTGCAGGGGAGACCCAGTACTTC. Protein: CASRPSAGETQYF. The rearrangement links TRBV6-5 to TRBJ2-5, with D possibly TRBD1 on 5 matching bases. V lost 6 bases, J lost 5 bases, and 13 bases lay in between. The germline CDR1 and CDR2 sequences are MNHEY and SVGAGI. The CDR3 consists of 13 residues.

V gene TRBV7-2 combines with J gene TRBJ1-6; D may be TRBD1 (6 bases). The CDR3 totals 16 residues. Germline assignment: CDR1 SGHTA and CDR2 FQGNSA. V lost 5 bases to trimming and J lost 5 bases, with 16 bases between them. The CDR3 bases are TGTGCCAGCAGCGCCGGACAGTTCAGGGATAATTCACCCCTCCACTTT. Translated: CASSAGQFRDNSPLHF.

The V call is TRBV5-5, the J call TRBJ2-5; 11 nucleotides agree with TRBD2. The germline V gene has CDR1 SGHKS and CDR2 YYEKEE (reference sequence). J gave up 7 bases and V 2 bases, and 7 bases lay outside the gene matches. This CDR3 spans 15 amino acids. Here the CDR3 DNA reads TGTGCCAGCAGCTTCGTAGCGGGGGGGCGGGGGACCCAGTACTTC. Encoded protein: CASSFVAGGRGTQYF.

V gene TRBV10-2 combines with J gene TRBJ1-1, with D possibly TRBD1 on 5 matching bases. The CDR3 loop spans 13 amino acids. From germline, CDR1 is WSHSY and CDR2 SAAADI. V was cut by 6 bases and J by 1 base, with 9 bases left in between. The CDR3 spells CASSLRENTEAFF. The CDR3 coding sequence is TGCGCCAGCAGCCTCAGGGAGAACACTGAAGCTTTCTTT.

The V call is TRBV7-9, the J call TRBJ2-2, with D unresolved. The CDR3 is 17 residues long. V lost 1 base and J 0 bases, leaving 12 bases between the germline ends. Germline CDR1 and CDR2: SEHNR and FQNEAQ (reference sequence). DNA of the CDR3: TGTGCCAGCAGCTTAGTCATGGAGACCGCGAACACCGGGGAGCTGTTTTTT. Translating it yields CASSLVMETANTGELFF.

The chain recombines TRBV5-5 with TRBJ2-3; 9 nucleotides agree with TRBD2. The V segment lost 4 bases and the J segment 4 bases; nucleotides outside the gene matches: 4. Germline CDR1 reads SGHKS; CDR2 reads YYEKEE (reference sequence). There are 14 residues in the CDR3. CDR3 in amino acids: CASSRTSASDTQYF. For the CDR3, the DNA is TGTGCCAGCAGCCGGACTAGCGCTTCAGATACGCAGTATTTT.

The CDR3 is CASSPTGGNQPQHF. CDR3 DNA sequence: TGTGCCAGCTCCCCAACAGGTGGGAATCAGCCCCAGCATTTT. The V and J genes are TRBV18 and TRBJ1-5; D may be TRBD1 (5 bases). Germline loops: CDR1 KGHSH, CDR2 LQKENI. V lost 6 bases to trimming and J lost 4 bases, with 13 bases between them. The CDR3 runs 14 residues. The full variable domain, its missing parts supplied by reference TRBV18 and TRBJ1-5, is NAGVMQNPRHLVRRRGQEARLRCSPMKGHSHVYWYRQLPEEGLKFMVYLQKENIIDESGMPKERFSAEFPKEGPSILRIQQVVRGDSAAYFCASSPTGGNQPQHFGDGTRLSIL.

The genes are TRBV19 and TRBJ1-2; D might be TRBD1 (6 bases). This CDR3 contains 13 residues. Germline V lookup: CDR1 LNHDA, CDR2 SQIVND (reference sequence). V was clipped by 3 bases and J by 8 bases, with 13 bases between them. CDR3 nucleotide sequence: TGTGCCAGTAGTATCCCCAGCAGGGGAGGCTACACCTTC. Protein sequence: CASSIPSRGGYTF.

The genes are TRBV5-3 and TRBJ2-5; 7 nucleotides align to TRBD2. TRBV5-3 counts as an open reading frame of uncertain function. The V segment lost 1 base and the J segment 6 bases; nucleotides outside the gene matches: 15. The CDR3 extends over 17 amino acids. As DNA, the CDR3 is TGTGCCAGAAGCTTGAAGGGCAGCGGGGCATTAGCGAAGACCCAGTACTTC. As protein: CARSLKGSGALAKTQYF.

The rearrangement joins TRBV5-1 to TRBJ2-7, with TRBD2 identical over 10 bases. The ends lost 3 bases at V and 2 bases at J; junction bases unmatched: 5. CDR3 size: 15 residues. Germline V gives CDR1 SGHRS, CDR2 YFSETQ. The CDR3 DNA follows: TGCGCCAGCAGCTCTTCTAGCGGGGGACCCTACGAGCAGTACTTC. Residues: CASSSSSGGPYEQYF. Based on the CDR3 plus reference TRBV5-1 and TRBJ2-7, the full variable domain is KAGVTQTPRYLIKTRGQQVTLSCSPISGHRSVSWYQQTPGQGLQFLFEYFSETQRNKGNFPGRFSGRQFSNSRSEMNVSTLELGDSALYLCASSSSSGGPYEQYFGPGTRLTVT.

Of note for this clone: Germline and junction disagree at one end, which may indicate a read error. The rearrangement joins TRBV4-3 to TRBJ2-2; D may be TRBD2 (5 bases). Germline V gives CDR1 LGHNA, CDR2 YSLEER. The CDR3 spans 17 residues. Here the CDR3 DNA reads TGCGCCAGCAGACAAGACCCACTAGATCCCTACACCGGGGAGCTGTTTTTT. Protein product: CASRQDPLDPYTGELFF.

This rearrangement joins TRBV29-1 to TRBJ1-2; D might be TRBD1 (6 bases). The CDR3 runs to 13 residues. Trimming removed 6 bases at V and 9 bases at J, with 20 bases between. Per the germline V gene, CDR1 is SQVTM and CDR2 is ANQGSEA. The CDR3 loop is CSVFTTGTQSYTF. DNA for the CDR3: TGCAGCGTGTTCACTACCGGGACACAGAGCTACACCTTC.

This clone was seen more than once but under ten times. V usage is TRBV12-5 and J usage is TRBJ2-5, with 9 nucleotides matching TRBD1. The ends lost 4 bases at V and 5 bases at J; junction bases unmatched: 5. Germline lookup yields CDR1 LGHNT and CDR2 FRNRAP. This CDR3 region has 14 residues. The CDR3 region has the DNA TGTGCTAGTGGTTCCGGACAGGGGCATGAGACCCAGTACTTC. Its translation: CASGSGQGHETQYF.

The V and J genes are TRBV20-1 and TRBJ1-2; tentatively, D is TRBD1 (6 bases). In germline, CDR1 is DFQATT, CDR2 SNEGSKA (reference sequence). This CDR3 is built from 11 residues. CDR3 nucleotides: TGCAGCCTTACACAGGGACGAGGCTACACCTTC. It codes for CSLTQGRGYTF.

This chain links TRBV28 with TRBJ2-7; D remains ambiguous. There are 12 residues in the CDR3. Looked up from germline, CDR1 is MDHEN and CDR2 is SYDVKM. The V and J ends lost 1 base and 5 bases respectively, with 6 bases between them. CDR3 nucleotide sequence: TGTGCCAGCAGTTTATCGAGCAACGAGCAGTACTTC. The encoded protein is CASSLSSNEQYF.

This chain joins TRBV6-6 and TRBJ1-1; tentatively, D is TRBD1 (5 bases). The CDR3 contains 15 residues. Germline CDR1 MNHNY, CDR2 SVGAGI (reference sequence). Trimming removed 2 bases at V and 3 bases at J, with 13 bases between. The CDR3 region has the DNA TGTGCCAGCAGTTACCTTAGACAGCTAGACACTGAAGCTTTCTTT. Translation gives CASSYLRQLDTEAFF.

The V and J genes are TRBV27 and TRBJ2-5; D gene unclear. Germline-derived CDR1 and CDR2 are MNHEY and SMNVEV (reference sequence). Between the trimmed V and J ends, which lost 3 bases and 1 base, there was a span of 6 bases. CDR3 size: 13 residues. CDR3 residues: CASSLRFQETQYF. In DNA, the CDR3 is TGTGCCAGCAGTTTGAGATTCCAAGAGACCCAGTACTTC.